Included here is one T cell receptor (beta chain) sequence, with context. This receptor's antigen is unknown. The sample holds no much larger clone one base away, and base qualities are not on file. At diagnosis, peripheral blood, uninvolved tumor-adjacent lung and tumor were collected and were preserved as a mix of fresh-frozen and FFPE material. For TCR repertoire profiling, blood samples were analyzed in the form of peripheral blood mononuclear cells. This record comes from a study of T cells in localized non-small cell lung cancer (dated by TCRdb to 2019 to 2021). About the full investigation: Comparing tumors with uninvolved tumor-adjacent lungs, the study looked at the T cell repertoires of fewer than 250 patients with early-stage NSCLC. All 236 NSCLC patients in the cohort were treatment-naive and had localized lung tumors that were resected. A mean age of 66.3 years was recorded for the NSCLC patients, of whom more than 120 were male and 95 to 110 were female.

The paper's findings and limits, for the study overall: Longer overall survival was associated with higher T cell density in blood, whereas shorter survival was associated with higher clonality in adjacent lung. A median of 57 of the top 100 tumor clones were detected in paired uninvolved adjacent lung, and around 30 of these tumor clones were also found among the top 100 clones of the paired uninvolved adjacent lung. Because multi-region tumor sequencing was not done, intratumor heterogeneity could not be ruled out. Uninvolved tumor-adjacent lung showed the highest T cell clonality, higher than tumor, which suggests more focused antigenic responses in the uninvolved tumor-adjacent lung. Because of the exploratory design, TCR variables were selected using unadjusted p-values without false-discovery rate correction.

TCR beta CDR3 regions were sequenced from DNA using the immunoSEQ Assay. Per the authors' processing: T cell density was computed as TCR beta template counts normalized to usable DNA estimated by amplifying housekeeping genes. Richness was estimated with the preseqR package, extrapolating to 400,000 templates for PBMC samples and 120,000 templates for tissue samples. Clonality was defined as one minus Pielou's evenness. Tissue-enriched TCRs were identified through differential abundance testing performed on productive amino-acid clonotypes, with a minimum total count of 5 and an alpha of 0.1. The Jaccard Index and the Morisita Overlap Index were used to measure repertoire overlap between compartments. TCR beta CDR3s were clustered by GLIPH together with public tetramer-defined viral CDR3s, and at least three viral sequences plus V-gene enrichment were required for viral motifs. The table comes from immuneACCESS by way of TCRdb, which keeps in-frame sequences with V and J called. Part of the clones is missing from these tables; in studies checked, under half for an unresolved V gene and the rest for unknown reasons. V, J and clone size derive from that table, while D and trimming were established from the DNA sequence. This sample comprises about 36,000 clones, around nine tenths of them detected only once. The ten largest make up about 7.2% of the sample.

The cysteine opens and the phenylalanine closes a CDR3 of 13 amino acids. The only DNA kept is the CDR3, 39 bases in frame from the first base. V is reduced by 1 base and J by 3 bases, leaving a spacing of 7 bases between them. According to the germline V gene, CDR1 reads MNHNS and CDR2 reads SASEGT. The receptor chain draws on TRBV6-1 and TRBJ2-7, with the D segment identity uncertain. The sequence came from a woman between 40 and 69 years old with stage I lung adenocarcinoma. The specimen comprised peripheral blood, sampled before any cancer treatment. The bases read TGTGCCAGCAGTGAAGTGGCCCGCTACGAGCAGTACTTC. Translated, it gives CASSEVARYEQYF.